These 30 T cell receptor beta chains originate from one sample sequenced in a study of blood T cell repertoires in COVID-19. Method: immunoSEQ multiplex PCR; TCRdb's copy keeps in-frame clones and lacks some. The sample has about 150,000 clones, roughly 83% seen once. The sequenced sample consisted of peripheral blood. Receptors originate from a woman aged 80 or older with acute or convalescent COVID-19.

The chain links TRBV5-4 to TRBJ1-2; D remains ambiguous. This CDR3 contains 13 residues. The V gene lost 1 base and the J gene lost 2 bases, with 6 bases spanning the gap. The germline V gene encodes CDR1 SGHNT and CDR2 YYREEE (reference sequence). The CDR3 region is CASSLTQNYGYTF. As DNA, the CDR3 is TGTGCCAGCAGCTTGACACAGAACTATGGCTACACCTTC.

In DNA form, the CDR3 reads TGTGCCAGCAGTGGCGGGGCGGGTGCAGCTTTCTTT. As protein: CASSGGAGAAFF. The chain has TRBV2 and TRBJ1-1, with D possibly matching TRBD1 (5 bases). There are 12 residues in the CDR3. Germline CDR1 is SNHLY and CDR2 is FYNNEI. The germline V and J ends were trimmed by 4 bases and 10 bases, with 13 bases remaining between them.

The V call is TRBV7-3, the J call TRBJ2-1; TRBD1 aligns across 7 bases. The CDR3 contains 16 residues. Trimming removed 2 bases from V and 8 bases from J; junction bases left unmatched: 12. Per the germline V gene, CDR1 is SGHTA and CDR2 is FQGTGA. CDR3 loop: CASSLQGQGVEDEQFF. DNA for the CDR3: TGTGCCAGCAGCTTACAGGGCCAGGGGGTGGAAGATGAGCAGTTCTTC.

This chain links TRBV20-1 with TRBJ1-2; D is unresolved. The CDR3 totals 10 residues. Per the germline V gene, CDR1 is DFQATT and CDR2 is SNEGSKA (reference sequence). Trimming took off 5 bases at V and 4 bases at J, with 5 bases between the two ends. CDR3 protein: CSAGSYGYTF. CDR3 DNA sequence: TGCAGTGCTGGGAGCTATGGCTACACCTTC.

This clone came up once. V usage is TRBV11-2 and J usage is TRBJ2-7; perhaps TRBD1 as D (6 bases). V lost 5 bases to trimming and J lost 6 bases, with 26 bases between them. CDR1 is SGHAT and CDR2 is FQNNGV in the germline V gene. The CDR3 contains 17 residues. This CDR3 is CASSRPRADSLRTEQYF. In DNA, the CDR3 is TGTGCCAGCAGCCGTCCGAGGGCGGACAGCCTCCGGACCGAGCAGTACTTC. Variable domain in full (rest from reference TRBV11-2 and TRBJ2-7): EAGVAQSPRYKIIEKRQSVAFWCNPISGHATLYWYQQILGQGPKLLIQFQNNGVVDDSQLPKDRFSAERLKGVDSTLKIQPAKLEDSAVYLCASSRPRADSLRTEQYFGPGTRLTVT.

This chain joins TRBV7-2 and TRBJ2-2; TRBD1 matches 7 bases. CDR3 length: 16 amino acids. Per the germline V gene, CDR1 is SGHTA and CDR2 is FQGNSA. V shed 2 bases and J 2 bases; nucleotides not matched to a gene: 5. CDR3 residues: CASSLRQGVNTGELFF. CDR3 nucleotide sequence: TGTGCCAGCAGCTTAAGGCAGGGGGTTAACACCGGGGAGCTGTTTTTT.

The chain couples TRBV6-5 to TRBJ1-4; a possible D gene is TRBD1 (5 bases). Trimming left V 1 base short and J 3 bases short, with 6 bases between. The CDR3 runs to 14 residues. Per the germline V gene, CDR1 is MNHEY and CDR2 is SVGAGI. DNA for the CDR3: TGTGCCAGCAGTTACTGGGGGGCTAATGAAAAACTGTTTTTT. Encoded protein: CASSYWGANEKLFF.

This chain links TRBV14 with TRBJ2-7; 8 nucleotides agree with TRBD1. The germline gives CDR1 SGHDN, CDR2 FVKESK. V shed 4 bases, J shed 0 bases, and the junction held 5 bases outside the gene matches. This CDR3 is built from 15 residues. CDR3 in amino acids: CASSRDRTSSYEQYF. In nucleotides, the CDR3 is TGTGCCAGCAGCCGGGACAGGACCTCCTCCTACGAGCAGTACTTC.

This CDR3 is CASSPIITGSTKNYGYTF. The CDR3 region has the DNA TGTGCCAGCTCACCAATAATTACAGGGAGCACGAAGAACTATGGCTACACCTTC. V and J are TRBV18 and TRBJ1-2; TRBD1 is a possible D gene (6 bases). The CDR3 is 18 residues long. Germline V CDR1 and CDR2: KGHSH, LQKENI. Trimming removed 2 bases at V and 2 bases at J, with 21 bases between.

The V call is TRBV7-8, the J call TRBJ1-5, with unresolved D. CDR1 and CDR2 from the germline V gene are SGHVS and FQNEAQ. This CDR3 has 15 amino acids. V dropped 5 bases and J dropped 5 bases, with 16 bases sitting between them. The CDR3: CASSLERGTYQPQHF. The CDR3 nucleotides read TGTGCCAGCAGCCTCGAGCGGGGTACATATCAGCCCCAGCATTTT.

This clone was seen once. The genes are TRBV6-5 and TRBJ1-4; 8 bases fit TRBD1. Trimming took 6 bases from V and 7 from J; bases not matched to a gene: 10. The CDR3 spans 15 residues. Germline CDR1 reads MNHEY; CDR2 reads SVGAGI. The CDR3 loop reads CASRLYQGAFEKLFF. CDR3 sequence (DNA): TGTGCCAGCAGACTGTACCAGGGGGCCTTTGAAAAACTGTTTTTT.

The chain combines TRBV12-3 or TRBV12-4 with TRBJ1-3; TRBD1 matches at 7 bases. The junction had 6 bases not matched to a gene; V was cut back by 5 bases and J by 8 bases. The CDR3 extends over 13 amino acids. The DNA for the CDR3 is TGTGCCAGCAGTCTGACAGGGCTCGACACCATATATTTT. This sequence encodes CASSLTGLDTIYF.

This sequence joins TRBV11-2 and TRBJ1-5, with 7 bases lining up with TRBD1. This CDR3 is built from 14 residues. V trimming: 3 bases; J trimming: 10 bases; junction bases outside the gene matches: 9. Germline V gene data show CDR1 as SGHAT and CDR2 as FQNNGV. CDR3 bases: TGTGCCAGCAGCTTGGGGACAGCCAGGTTTCCCCAGCATTTT. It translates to CASSLGTARFPQHF.

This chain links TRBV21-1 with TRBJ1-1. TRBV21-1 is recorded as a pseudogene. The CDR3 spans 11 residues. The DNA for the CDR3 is TGTGCCAACAGGGAGAGCACTGAAGCTTTCTTT. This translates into CANRESTEAFF.

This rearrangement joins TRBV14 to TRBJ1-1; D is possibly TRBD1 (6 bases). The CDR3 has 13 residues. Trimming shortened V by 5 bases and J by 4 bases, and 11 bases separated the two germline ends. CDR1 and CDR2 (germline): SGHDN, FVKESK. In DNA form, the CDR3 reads TGTGCCAGCAGCGTACAGGGTCCCACTGAAGCTTTCTTT. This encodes CASSVQGPTEAFF. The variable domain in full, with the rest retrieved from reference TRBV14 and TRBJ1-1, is EAGVTQFPSHSVIEKGQTVTLRCDPISGHDNLYWYRRVMGKEIKFLLHFVKESKQDESGMPNNRFLAERTGGTYSTLKVQPAELEDSGVYFCASSVQGPTEAFFGQGTRLTVV.

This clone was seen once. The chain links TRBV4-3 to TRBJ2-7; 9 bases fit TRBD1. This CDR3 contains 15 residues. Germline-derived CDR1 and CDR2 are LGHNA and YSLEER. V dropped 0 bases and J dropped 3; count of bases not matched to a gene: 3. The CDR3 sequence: CASSQDRDRDYEQYF. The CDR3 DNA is TGCGCCAGCAGCCAAGACCGGGACAGGGACTACGAGCAGTACTTC.

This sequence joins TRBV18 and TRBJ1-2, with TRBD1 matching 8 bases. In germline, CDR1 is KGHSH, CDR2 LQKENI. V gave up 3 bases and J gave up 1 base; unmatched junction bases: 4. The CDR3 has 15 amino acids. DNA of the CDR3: TGTGCCAGCTCACCTGCGGGACAGGTTAACTATGGCTACACCTTC. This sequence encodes CASSPAGQVNYGYTF.

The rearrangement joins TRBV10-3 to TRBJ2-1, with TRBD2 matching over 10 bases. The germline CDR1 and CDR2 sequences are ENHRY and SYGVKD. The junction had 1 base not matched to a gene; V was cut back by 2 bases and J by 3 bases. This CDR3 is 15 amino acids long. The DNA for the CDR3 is TGTGCCATCAGTGAGCAGCGGGGGGGCTACAATGAGCAGTTCTTC. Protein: CAISEQRGGYNEQFF.

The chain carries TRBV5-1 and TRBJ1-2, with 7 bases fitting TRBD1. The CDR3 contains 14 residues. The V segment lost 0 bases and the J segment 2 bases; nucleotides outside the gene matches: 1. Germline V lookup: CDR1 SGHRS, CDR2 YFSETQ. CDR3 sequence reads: CASSLDRGNYGYTF. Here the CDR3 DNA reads TGCGCCAGCAGCTTGGACAGGGGAAACTATGGCTACACCTTC.

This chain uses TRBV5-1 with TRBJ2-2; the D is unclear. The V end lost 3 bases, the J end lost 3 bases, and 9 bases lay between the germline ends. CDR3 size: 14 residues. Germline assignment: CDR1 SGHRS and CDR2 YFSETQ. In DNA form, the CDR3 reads TGCGCCAGCAGCTCTCAGGTGTACACCGGGGAGCTGTTTTTT. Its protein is CASSSQVYTGELFF.

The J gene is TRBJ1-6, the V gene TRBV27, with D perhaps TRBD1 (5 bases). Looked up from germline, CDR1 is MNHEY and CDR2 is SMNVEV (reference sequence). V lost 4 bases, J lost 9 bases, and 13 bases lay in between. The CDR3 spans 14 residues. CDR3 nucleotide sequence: TGTGCCAGCAGTTCCGGGGGGATTGTTTCACCCCTCCACTTT. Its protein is CASSSGGIVSPLHF.

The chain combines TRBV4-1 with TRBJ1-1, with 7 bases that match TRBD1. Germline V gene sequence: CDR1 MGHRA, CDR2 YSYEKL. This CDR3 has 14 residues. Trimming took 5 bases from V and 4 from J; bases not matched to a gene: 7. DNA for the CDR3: TGCGCCAGCAGCACACTACAGGGGACCACTGAAGCTTTCTTT. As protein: CASSTLQGTTEAFF.

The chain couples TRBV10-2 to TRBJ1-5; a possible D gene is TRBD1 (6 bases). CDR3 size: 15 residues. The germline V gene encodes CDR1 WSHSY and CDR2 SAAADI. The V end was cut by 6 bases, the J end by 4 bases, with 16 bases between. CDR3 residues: CASSLQGIGNQPQHF. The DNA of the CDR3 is TGCGCCAGCAGCCTACAGGGTATTGGAAATCAGCCCCAGCATTTT.

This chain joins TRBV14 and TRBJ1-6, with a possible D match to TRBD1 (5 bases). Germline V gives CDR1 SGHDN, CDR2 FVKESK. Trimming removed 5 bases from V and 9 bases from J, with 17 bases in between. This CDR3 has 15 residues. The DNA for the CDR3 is TGTGCCAGCAGCTGGGGAGGCAGCGGGGCTTCACCCCTCCACTTT. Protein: CASSWGGSGASPLHF.

CDR3 amino acids: CASSLGEGSPLHF. CDR3 DNA sequence: TGTGCCAGCAGCCTAGGGGAAGGTTCACCCCTCCACTTT. This chain joins TRBV3-1 (or the pseudogene TRBV3-2) and TRBJ1-6; maybe TRBD1 (5 bases). The CDR3 covers 13 residues. Germline CDR1 LGHDT, CDR2 YNNKEL (reference sequence). Trimming stripped 4 bases from V and 9 bases from J, with 10 bases between.

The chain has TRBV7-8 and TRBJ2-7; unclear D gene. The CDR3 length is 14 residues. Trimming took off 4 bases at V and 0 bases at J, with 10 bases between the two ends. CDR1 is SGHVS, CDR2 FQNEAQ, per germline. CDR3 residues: CASSSPPSSYEQYF. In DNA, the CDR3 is TGTGCCAGCAGCTCCCCTCCGAGCTCCTACGAGCAGTACTTC.

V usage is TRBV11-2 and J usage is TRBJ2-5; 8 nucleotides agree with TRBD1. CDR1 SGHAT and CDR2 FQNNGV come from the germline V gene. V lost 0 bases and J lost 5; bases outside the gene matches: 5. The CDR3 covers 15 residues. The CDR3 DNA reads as TGTGCCAGCAGCTTAGAGGACAGGGTGTTCGAGACCCAGTACTTC. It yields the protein CASSLEDRVFETQYF.

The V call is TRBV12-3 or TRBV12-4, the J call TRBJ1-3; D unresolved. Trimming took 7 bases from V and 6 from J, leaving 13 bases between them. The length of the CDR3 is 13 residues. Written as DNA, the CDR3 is TGTGCCAGCACCCCCGAGTTAATAAACACCATATATTTT. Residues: CASTPELINTIYF.

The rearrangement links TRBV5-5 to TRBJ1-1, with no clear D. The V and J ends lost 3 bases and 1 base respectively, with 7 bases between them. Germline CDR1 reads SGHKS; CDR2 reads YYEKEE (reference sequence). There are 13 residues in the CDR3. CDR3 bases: TGTGCCAGCAGCTCCCAGTCGAACACTGAAGCTTTCTTT. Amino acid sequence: CASSSQSNTEAFF.

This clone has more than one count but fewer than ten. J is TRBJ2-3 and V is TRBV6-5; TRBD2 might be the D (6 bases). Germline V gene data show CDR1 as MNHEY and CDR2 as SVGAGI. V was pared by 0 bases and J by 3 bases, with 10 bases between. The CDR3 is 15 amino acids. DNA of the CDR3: TGTGCCAGCAGTTACTCGTGGGGGGAGACAGATACGCAGTATTTT. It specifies CASSYSWGETDTQYF.